This TCR beta chain came from a study of control samples from healthy donors and cancer patients. TCRdb's table, derived via immunoSEQ multiplex PCR, lists solely in-frame clones and lacks some. The sample has under 85,000 clones; approximately 90% are singletons. The CDR3 sequence is 16 residues long. Trimming took 11 bases from V and 6 from J; bases not matched to a gene: 18. The germline V gene encodes CDR1 MGHRA and CDR2 YSYEKL. Regarding this clone: Distinct nucleotide sequences in the sample also encode this CDR3.

This receptor was identified in a man between 60 and 75 years old with colorectal cancer. The sample comprised PBMCs. V gene TRBV4-1 combines with J gene TRBJ2-2, with TRBD2 matching over 7 bases. This chain's CDR3 is CARLGGGARGPGELFF. The CDR3 DNA reads TGCGCCCGCTTGGGGGGAGGGGCGCGGGGTCCCGGGGAGCTGTTTTTT.